Each of the 22 T cell receptor beta chains below was sequenced from the same sample in a study of blood T cell repertoires in COVID-19. The table came from immunoSEQ multiplex PCR; TCRdb's copy has only in-frame clones and leaves some out. The repertoire holds around 200,000 clones, 70% to 90% seen once, with about 4.5% in the top ten. Sequenced material: peripheral blood. Receptor source: a man between 45 and 60 years old with acute or convalescent COVID-19.

In its sample, this clone was seen once. J is TRBJ1-4 and V is TRBV3-1 (or the pseudogene TRBV3-2); a possible D gene is TRBD1 (6 bases). The CDR3 contains 16 residues. The V gene's germline CDR1 is LGHDT and CDR2 YNNKEL (reference sequence). V was clipped by 4 bases and J by 8 bases, with 20 bases between them. The CDR3, as DNA: TGTGCCAGCAGCCTCACTGGGGCCCCACAGGGCGAAAAACTGTTTTTT. Residues: CASSLTGAPQGEKLFF.

The rearrangement uses TRBV5-6 and TRBJ2-5; tentatively, D is TRBD2 (6 bases). V lost 5 bases and J lost 0, with 14 bases in between. The CDR3 is 15 residues long. Germline V gene sequence: CDR1 SGHDT, CDR2 YYEEEE. CDR3 bases: TGTGCCAGCAGGGAGGGCGGCAGGTACCAAGAGACCCAGTACTTC. Amino acids: CASREGGRYQETQYF.

The chain uses TRBV28 and TRBJ2-3, with 8 bases identical to TRBD1. Trimming cost V 7 bases and J 5 bases; bases outside gene matches: 8. Germline loops: CDR1 MDHEN, CDR2 SYDVKM. The CDR3 contains 14 residues. CDR3 region: CASNRDRQQDTQYF. In DNA form, the CDR3 reads TGTGCCAGCAACCGGGACAGGCAACAAGATACGCAGTATTTT.

The chain joins TRBV2 to TRBJ1-5, with TRBD1 identical over 8 bases. Germline trimming cut 7 bases from V and 2 bases from J; bases unmatched to any gene: 16. Germline V CDR1 and CDR2: SNHLY, FYNNEI. This CDR3 is 18 amino acids long. The DNA of the CDR3 is TGTGCCAGCAAAGGTCCAGGGGGCTATAGTTCTGGCAATCAGCCCCAGCATTTT. Residues: CASKGPGGYSSGNQPQHF.

This rearrangement joins TRBV25-1 to TRBJ1-2; D is uncertain. Trimming cost V 6 bases and J 2 bases, with 4 bases left between them. From germline, CDR1 is MGHDK and CDR2 SYGVNS. CDR3 length: 11 amino acids. The CDR3 DNA is TGTGCCAGCAGCGAGAACTATGGCTACACCTTC. This gives the protein CASSENYGYTF.

CDR3 bases: TGCGCCAGCAGCCAGGACAGGGGCCGGACAAGGGGCCAGTACTTC. It translates to CASSQDRGRTRGQYF. The chain is built from TRBV23-1 and TRBJ2-5, with 9 bases identical to TRBD1. TRBV23-1 is labeled an ORF, and its function is uncertain. The CDR3 extends over 15 amino acids. V lost 6 bases and J lost 10; bases outside the gene matches: 15.

The rearrangement links TRBV3-1 (or the pseudogene TRBV3-2) to TRBJ1-2, with TRBD1 matching over 7 bases. Germline V gene lookup returns CDR1 LGHDT and CDR2 YNNKEL (reference sequence). The CDR3 runs to 15 residues. The J segment lost 0 bases and the V segment lost 4 bases, leaving 5 bases of the junction unmatched. The CDR3 DNA reads TGTGCCAGCAGCCCGGGACAGCTAGCTAACTATGGCTACACCTTC. It is translated as CASSPGQLANYGYTF.

The rearrangement links TRBV5-1 to TRBJ1-1, with 8 bases lining up with TRBD1. Trimming at V came to 4 bases and at J to 3 bases, leaving 8 bases not matched to a gene. The length of the CDR3 is 15 residues. Germline values: CDR1 SGHRS, CDR2 YFSETQ. In nucleotides, the CDR3 is TGCGCCAGCAGCCTACAGGGGGTGACGGACACTGAAGCTTTCTTT. As protein: CASSLQGVTDTEAFF. Full variable domain (remainder filled in from reference TRBV5-1 and TRBJ1-1): KAGVTQTPRYLIKTRGQQVTLSCSPISGHRSVSWYQQTPGQGLQFLFEYFSETQRNKGNFPGRFSGRQFSNSRSEMNVSTLELGDSALYLCASSLQGVTDTEAFFGQGTRLTVV.

The CDR3, as DNA: TGTGCCAGTAGAGGGAGGAGCGGCGGGGACACCATATATTTT. Its protein product is CASRGRSGGDTIYF. The chain uses TRBV19 and TRBJ1-3; D unresolved. CDR1 LNHDA and CDR2 SQIVND come from the germline V gene (reference sequence). The germline V and J ends were trimmed by 6 bases and 8 bases, with 17 bases remaining between them. The CDR3 extends over 14 amino acids.

The rearrangement links TRBV6-1 to TRBJ2-7; 8 bases match TRBD1. Germline-derived CDR1 and CDR2 are MNHNS and SASEGT. The CDR3 has 13 amino acids. Unmatched junction bases numbered 2, after V lost 3 bases and J lost 4 bases. The CDR3 DNA is TGTGCCAGCAGTGACGGACAGGGTTACGAGCAGTACTTC. Translated, it gives CASSDGQGYEQYF.

The chain combines TRBV5-1 with TRBJ2-7; unclear D gene. This CDR3 comprises 12 residues. The V end lost 1 base, the J end lost 3 bases, and 5 bases lay between the germline ends. From germline, CDR1 is SGHRS and CDR2 YFSETQ. The CDR3 protein is CASSLNSYEQYF. As DNA, the CDR3 is TGCGCCAGCAGCTTGAACAGCTACGAGCAGTACTTC.

This clone was detected only a few times. The J gene is TRBJ2-7, the V gene TRBV27; 7 bases match TRBD2. Germline assignment: CDR1 MNHEY and CDR2 SMNVEV (reference sequence). There are 14 residues in the CDR3. Germline trimming cut 5 bases from V and 3 bases from J; bases unmatched to any gene: 7. The CDR3 here is CASSPQTSSYEQYF. The CDR3 DNA sequence: TGTGCCAGCAGTCCTCAGACTAGCAGCTACGAGCAGTACTTC.

J is TRBJ1-2 and V is TRBV5-1, with a tentative D call TRBD1 (5 bases). The CDR3 is 12 amino acids. The germline V and J ends were trimmed by 4 bases and 8 bases, with 12 bases remaining between them. Germline CDR1 and CDR2: SGHRS and YFSETQ. The CDR3 DNA is TGCGCCAGCAGCCCCCAGGGTTGGGGCTACACCTTC. This translates into CASSPQGWGYTF. Drawing the rest from reference TRBV5-1 and TRBJ1-2, the complete variable domain is KAGVTQTPRYLIKTRGQQVTLSCSPISGHRSVSWYQQTPGQGLQFLFEYFSETQRNKGNFPGRFSGRQFSNSRSEMNVSTLELGDSALYLCASSPQGWGYTFGSGTRLTVV.

This clone was recorded only once. The chain carries TRBV25-1 and TRBJ1-6; no clear D. The germline gives CDR1 MGHDK, CDR2 SYGVNS. Trimming took off 8 bases at V and 3 bases at J, with 11 bases between the two ends. The CDR3 length is 14 residues. The DNA of the CDR3 is TGTGCCAGCGGACCGGACTACTATAATTCACCCCTCCACTTT. Translation: CASGPDYYNSPLHF.

V gene TRBV5-1 combines with J gene TRBJ1-2; TRBD1 agrees at 9 bases. This CDR3 has 13 amino acids. Germline CDR1 and CDR2: SGHRS and YFSETQ. The V and J ends lost 4 bases and 6 bases, in that order; junction bases with no gene match: 4. The CDR3 sequence is CASSPGQGDGYTF. The DNA of the CDR3 is TGCGCCAGCAGCCCGGGACAGGGCGATGGCTACACCTTC.

The chain uses TRBV6-1 and TRBJ1-1; D gene unclear. Germline loops: CDR1 MNHNS, CDR2 SASEGT. The CDR3 spans 15 residues. Between the trimmed V and J ends, which lost 2 bases and 1 base, there was a span of 11 bases. The CDR3 here is CASSEPSTSNTEAFF. The CDR3 DNA reads TGTGCCAGCAGTGAACCGTCGACTTCGAACACTGAAGCTTTCTTT.

This clone was seen only a few times. The chain employs TRBV10-3 and TRBJ1-5, with a tentative D call TRBD1 (6 bases). This CDR3 spans 14 amino acids. The V end was cut by 7 bases, the J end by 4 bases, with 14 bases between. Germline V gene lookup returns CDR1 ENHRY and CDR2 SYGVKD. In nucleotides, the CDR3 is TGTGCCATCAAGGGGGAGGGCCATAATCAGCCCCAGCATTTT. This codes for CAIKGEGHNQPQHF.

This chain connects TRBV6-6 to TRBJ1-3; 7 nucleotides match TRBD1. Looked up from germline, CDR1 is MNHNY and CDR2 is SVGAGI (reference sequence). Germline trimming cut 5 bases from V and 0 bases from J; bases unmatched to any gene: 10. This CDR3 comprises 17 residues. In DNA form, the CDR3 reads TGTGCCAGCAGTCCCAGGGACAGCAGAAGCTCTGGAAACACCATATATTTT. Residues: CASSPRDSRSSGNTIYF.

The chain links TRBV4-1 to TRBJ1-3; D gene uncertain. The CDR3 contains 15 residues. The V end was cut by 1 base, the J end by 8 bases, with 15 bases between. Germline assignment: CDR1 MGHRA and CDR2 YSYEKL. The CDR3 bases are TGCGCCAGCAGCCAAGGGCCCACGGGGTTAGACACCATATATTTT. It is translated as CASSQGPTGLDTIYF.

The chain has TRBV18 and TRBJ2-7; TRBD2 matches at 7 bases. Germline lookup yields CDR1 KGHSH and CDR2 LQKENI. The CDR3 consists of 16 residues. Trimming took 3 bases from V and 6 from J; bases not matched to a gene: 14. The CDR3 loop reads CASSPGSLRGGGEQYF. The DNA of the CDR3 is TGTGCCAGCTCACCCGGTTCCCTCCGTGGGGGGGGCGAGCAGTACTTC.

V and J are TRBV5-1 and TRBJ1-2; 9 nucleotides line up with TRBD1. Germline lookup yields CDR1 SGHRS and CDR2 YFSETQ. V dropped 3 bases and J dropped 4; count of bases not matched to a gene: 4. This CDR3 is built from 14 residues. The CDR3 protein is CASSSQGAGYGYTF. DNA of the CDR3: TGCGCCAGCAGCTCACAGGGGGCCGGCTATGGCTACACCTTC.

The chain is built from TRBV27 and TRBJ1-5, with 7 nucleotides matching TRBD1. The CDR3 covers 17 residues. Looked up from germline, CDR1 is MNHEY and CDR2 is SMNVEV (reference sequence). Losses at the gene ends were 4 bases for V and 8 bases for J; bases not matched to a gene: 17. CDR3 sequence (DNA): TGTGCCAGCAGTTCCTTCGGGACAGCGCTCCAAATAGAGCCCCAGCATTTT. Translation gives CASSSFGTALQIEPQHF.